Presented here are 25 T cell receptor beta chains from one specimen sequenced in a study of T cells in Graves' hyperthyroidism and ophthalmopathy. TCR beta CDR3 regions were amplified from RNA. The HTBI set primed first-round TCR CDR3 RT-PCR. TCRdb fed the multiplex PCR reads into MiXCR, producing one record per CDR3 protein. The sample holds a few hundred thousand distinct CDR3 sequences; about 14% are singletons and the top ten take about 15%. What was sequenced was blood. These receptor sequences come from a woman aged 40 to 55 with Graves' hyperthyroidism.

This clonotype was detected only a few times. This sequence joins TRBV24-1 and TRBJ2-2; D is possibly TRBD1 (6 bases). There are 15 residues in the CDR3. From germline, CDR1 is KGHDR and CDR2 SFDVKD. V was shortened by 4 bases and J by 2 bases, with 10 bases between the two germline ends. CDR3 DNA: TGTGCCACCAGTGAGAACAGGGATAACACCGGGGAGCTGTTTTTT. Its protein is CATSENRDNTGELFF.

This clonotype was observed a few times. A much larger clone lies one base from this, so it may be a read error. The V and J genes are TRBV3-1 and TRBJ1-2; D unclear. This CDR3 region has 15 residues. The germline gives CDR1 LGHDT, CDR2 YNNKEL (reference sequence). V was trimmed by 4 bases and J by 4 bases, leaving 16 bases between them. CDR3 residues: CASSPSGERIYGYTF. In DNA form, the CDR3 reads TGTGCCAGCAGCCCGAGCGGCGAGAGAATCTATGGCTACACCTTC.

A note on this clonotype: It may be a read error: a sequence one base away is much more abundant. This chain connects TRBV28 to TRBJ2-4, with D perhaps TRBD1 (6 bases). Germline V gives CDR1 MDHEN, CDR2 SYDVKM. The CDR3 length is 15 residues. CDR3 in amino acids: CAGSSGASPKNIQYF. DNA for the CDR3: TGTGCCGGCAGCTCAGGGGCAAGTCCCAAAAACATTCAGTACTTC.

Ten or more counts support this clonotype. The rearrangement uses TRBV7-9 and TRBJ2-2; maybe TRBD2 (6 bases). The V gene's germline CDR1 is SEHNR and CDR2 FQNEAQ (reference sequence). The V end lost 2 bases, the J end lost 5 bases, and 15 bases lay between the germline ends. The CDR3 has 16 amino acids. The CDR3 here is CASSLTRPRETGELFF. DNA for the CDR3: TGTGCCAGCAGCTTAACCCGTCCGCGGGAAACCGGGGAGCTGTTTTTT.

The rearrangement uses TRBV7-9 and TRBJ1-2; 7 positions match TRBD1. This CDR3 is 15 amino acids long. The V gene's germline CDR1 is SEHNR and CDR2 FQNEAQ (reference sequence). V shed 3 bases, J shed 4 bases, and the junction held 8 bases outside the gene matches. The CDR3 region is CASSLGTERGYGYTF. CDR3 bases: TGTGCCAGCAGCTTGGGGACAGAAAGGGGCTATGGCTACACCTTC.

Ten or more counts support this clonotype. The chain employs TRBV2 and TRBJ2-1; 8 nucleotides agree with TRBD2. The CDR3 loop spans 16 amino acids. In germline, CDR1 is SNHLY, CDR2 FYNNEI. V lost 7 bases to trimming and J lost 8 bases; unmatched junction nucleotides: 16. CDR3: CASTPGGAVGLDEQFF. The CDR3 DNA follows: TGTGCCAGCACTCCGGGGGGGGCGGTTGGTTTGGATGAGCAGTTCTTC.

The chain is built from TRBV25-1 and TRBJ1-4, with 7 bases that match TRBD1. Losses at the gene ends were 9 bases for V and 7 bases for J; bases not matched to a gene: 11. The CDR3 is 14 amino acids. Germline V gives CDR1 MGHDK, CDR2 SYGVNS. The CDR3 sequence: CASEGKGGPEKLFF. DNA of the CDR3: TGTGCCAGTGAAGGAAAAGGGGGCCCTGAAAAACTGTTTTTT.

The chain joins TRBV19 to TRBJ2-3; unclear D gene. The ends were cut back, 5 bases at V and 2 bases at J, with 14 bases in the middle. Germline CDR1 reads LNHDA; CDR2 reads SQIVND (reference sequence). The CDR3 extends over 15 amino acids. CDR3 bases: TGTGCCAGTAGTGAGGCGGCCTCTCACACAGATACGCAGTATTTT. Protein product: CASSEAASHTDTQYF.

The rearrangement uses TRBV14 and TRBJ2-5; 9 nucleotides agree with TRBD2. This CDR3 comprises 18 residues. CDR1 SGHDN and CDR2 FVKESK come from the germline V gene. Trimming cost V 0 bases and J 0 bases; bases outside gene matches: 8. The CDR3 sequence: CASSQDAVAGVYQETQYF. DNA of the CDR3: TGTGCCAGCAGCCAAGATGCGGTAGCGGGGGTGTACCAAGAGACCCAGTACTTC.

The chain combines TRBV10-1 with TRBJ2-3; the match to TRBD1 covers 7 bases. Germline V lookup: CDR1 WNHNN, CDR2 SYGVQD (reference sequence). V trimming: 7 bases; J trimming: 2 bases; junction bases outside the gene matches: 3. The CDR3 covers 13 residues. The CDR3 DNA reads TGCGCCAGCAAAGGACAGGCCACAGATACGCAGTATTTT. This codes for CASKGQATDTQYF.

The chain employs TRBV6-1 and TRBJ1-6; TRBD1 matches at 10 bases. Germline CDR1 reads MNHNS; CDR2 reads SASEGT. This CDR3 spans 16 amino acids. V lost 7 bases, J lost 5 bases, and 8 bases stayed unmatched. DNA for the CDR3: TGTGCCAGCACCCAGACAGGGGGCGCCGATAATTCACCCCTCCACTTT. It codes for CASTQTGGADNSPLHF.

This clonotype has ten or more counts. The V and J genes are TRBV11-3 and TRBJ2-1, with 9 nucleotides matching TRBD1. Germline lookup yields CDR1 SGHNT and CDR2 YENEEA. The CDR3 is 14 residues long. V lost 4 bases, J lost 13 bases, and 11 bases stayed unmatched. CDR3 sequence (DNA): TGTGCCAGCAGCTCGGGACAGGGAAACATTGATCAGTTCTTC. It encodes CASSSGQGNIDQFF.

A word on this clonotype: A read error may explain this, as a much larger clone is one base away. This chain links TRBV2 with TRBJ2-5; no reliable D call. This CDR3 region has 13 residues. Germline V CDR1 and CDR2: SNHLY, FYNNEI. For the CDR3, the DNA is TGTGCCGGCAGTGAAGACAACCAAGAGACCCAGTACTTC. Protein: CAGSEDNQETQYF.

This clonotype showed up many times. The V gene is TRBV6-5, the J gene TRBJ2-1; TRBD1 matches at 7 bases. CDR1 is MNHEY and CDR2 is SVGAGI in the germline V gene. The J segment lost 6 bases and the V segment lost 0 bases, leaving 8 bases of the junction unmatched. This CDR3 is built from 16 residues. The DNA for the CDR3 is TGTGCCAGCAGTTACTCTGTACAGGGGAAGGGCAATGAGCAGTTCTTC. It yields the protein CASSYSVQGKGNEQFF.

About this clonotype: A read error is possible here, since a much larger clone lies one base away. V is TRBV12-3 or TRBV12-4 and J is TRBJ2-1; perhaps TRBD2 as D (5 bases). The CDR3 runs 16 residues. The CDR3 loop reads CAGSLEGSSSYNEQFF. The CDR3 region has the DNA TGTGCCGGCAGTTTAGAGGGCAGCAGCTCCTACAATGAGCAGTTCTTC.

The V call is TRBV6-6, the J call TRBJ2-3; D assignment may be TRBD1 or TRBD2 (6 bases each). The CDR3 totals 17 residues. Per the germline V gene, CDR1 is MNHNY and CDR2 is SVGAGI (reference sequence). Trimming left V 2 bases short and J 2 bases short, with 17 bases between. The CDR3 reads CASSYRWGDKPTDTQYF. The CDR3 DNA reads TGTGCCAGCAGTTACAGGTGGGGGGACAAGCCCACAGATACGCAGTATTTT.

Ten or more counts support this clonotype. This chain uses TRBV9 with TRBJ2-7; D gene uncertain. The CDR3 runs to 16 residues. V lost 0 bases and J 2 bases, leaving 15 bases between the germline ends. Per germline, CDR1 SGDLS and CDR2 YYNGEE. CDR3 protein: CASSVGPLLETYEQYF. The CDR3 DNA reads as TGTGCCAGCAGCGTAGGGCCCTTACTCGAGACCTACGAGCAGTACTTC.

In DNA, the CDR3 is TGTGCCAGCAGTTTTGACAGGGGGGACACCGGGGAGCTGTTTTTT. Its translation: CASSFDRGDTGELFF. This sequence joins TRBV6-9 and TRBJ2-2; TRBD1 matches at 9 bases. CDR1 is MNHGY, CDR2 SVAAGI, per germline. V was pared by 4 bases and J by 3 bases, with 3 bases of the junction left unmatched. CDR3 length equals 15 residues.

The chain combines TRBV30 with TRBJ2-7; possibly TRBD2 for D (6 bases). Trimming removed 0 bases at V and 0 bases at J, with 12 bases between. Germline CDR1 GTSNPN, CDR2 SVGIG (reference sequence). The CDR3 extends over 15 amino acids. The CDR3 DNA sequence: TGTGCCTGGAGTGTAGTTAGCGGAGTCTCCTACGAGCAGTACTTC. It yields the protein CAWSVVSGVSYEQYF.

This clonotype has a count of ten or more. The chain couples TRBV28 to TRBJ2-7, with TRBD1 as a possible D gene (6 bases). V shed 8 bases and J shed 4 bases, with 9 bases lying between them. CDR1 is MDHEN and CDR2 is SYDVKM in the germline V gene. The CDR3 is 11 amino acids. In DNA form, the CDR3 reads TGTGCCAGCTCCGGACAGTACGAGCAGTACTTC. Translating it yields CASSGQYEQYF.

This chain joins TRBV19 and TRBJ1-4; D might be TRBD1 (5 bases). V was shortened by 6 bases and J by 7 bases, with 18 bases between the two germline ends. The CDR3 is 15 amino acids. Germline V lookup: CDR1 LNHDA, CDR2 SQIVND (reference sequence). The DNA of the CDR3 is TGTGCCAGTAGCATCTCTGGTCAGGGCGGTGAAAAACTGTTTTTT. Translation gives CASSISGQGGEKLFF. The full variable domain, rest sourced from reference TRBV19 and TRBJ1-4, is DGGITQSPKYLFRKEGQNVTLSCEQNLNHDAMYWYRQDPGQGLRLIYYSQIVNDFQKGDIAEGYSVSREKKESFPLTVTSAQKNPTAFYLCASSISGQGGEKLFFGSGTQLSVL.

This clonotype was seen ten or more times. In DNA, the CDR3 is TGTGCCTGGAGTGTAACCAGGGTCTATGGCTACACCTTC. Its translation is CAWSVTRVYGYTF. The rearrangement links TRBV30 to TRBJ1-2; the D gene is possibly TRBD1 (5 bases). In germline, CDR1 is GTSNPN, CDR2 SVGIG (reference sequence). The CDR3 is 13 residues long. V was clipped by 0 bases and J by 4 bases, with 9 bases between them.

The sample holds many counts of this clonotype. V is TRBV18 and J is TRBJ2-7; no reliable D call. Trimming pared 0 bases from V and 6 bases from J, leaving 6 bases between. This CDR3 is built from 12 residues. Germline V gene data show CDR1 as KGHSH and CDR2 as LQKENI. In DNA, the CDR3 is TGTGCCAGCTCACCACCTTTCGGCGAGCAGTACTTC. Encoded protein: CASSPPFGEQYF.

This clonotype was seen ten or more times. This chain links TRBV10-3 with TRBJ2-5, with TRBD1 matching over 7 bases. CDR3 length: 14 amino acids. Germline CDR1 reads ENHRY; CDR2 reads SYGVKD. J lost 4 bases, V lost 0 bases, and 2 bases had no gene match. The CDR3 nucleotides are TGTGCCATCAGTGAGTCGGGACAGTTAGAGACCCAGTACTTC. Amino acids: CAISESGQLETQYF.

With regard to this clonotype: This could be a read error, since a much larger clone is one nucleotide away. The CDR3 reads CASRAYIGEKLFF. CDR3 coding DNA: TGTGCCAGCAGGGCCTACATAGGTGAAAAACTGTTTTTT. The chain combines TRBV6-2 or TRBV6-3 with TRBJ1-4; D gene uncertain. V lost 6 bases to trimming and J lost 7 bases, with 12 bases between them. Germline V lookup: CDR1 MNHEY, CDR2 SVGEGT. The CDR3 extends over 13 amino acids.